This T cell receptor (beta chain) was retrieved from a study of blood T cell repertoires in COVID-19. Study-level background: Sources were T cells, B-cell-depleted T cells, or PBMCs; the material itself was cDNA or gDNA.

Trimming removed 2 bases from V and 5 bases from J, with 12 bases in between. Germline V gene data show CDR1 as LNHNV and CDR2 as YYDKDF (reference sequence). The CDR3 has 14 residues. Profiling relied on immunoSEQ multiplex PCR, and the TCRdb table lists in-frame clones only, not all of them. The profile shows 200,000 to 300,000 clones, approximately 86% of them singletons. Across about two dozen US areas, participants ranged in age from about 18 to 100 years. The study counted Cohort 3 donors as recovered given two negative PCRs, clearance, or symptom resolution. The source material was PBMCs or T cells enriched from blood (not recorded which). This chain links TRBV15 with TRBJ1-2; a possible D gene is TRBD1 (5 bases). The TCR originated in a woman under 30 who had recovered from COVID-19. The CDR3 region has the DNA TGTGCCACCAGCAGACCCGGGGGGTTATATGGCTACACCTTC. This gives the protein CATSRPGGLYGYTF.